This T cell receptor beta chain was sequenced in a study of OX40 agonist ivuxolimab in advanced cancers. In the study overall: Every 2 weeks, ivuxolimab was infused into the patients intravenously at between 0.01 and 10 mg/kg. Age averaged around 58 years (range roughly 23 to 85), and 82.7% were male. Study findings and constraints: Relative to CD4+ cells, CD8+ T cells on average had more expanded clones.

CDR1 is SGHVS, CDR2 FQNEAQ, per germline. V lost 5 bases and J lost 4; bases outside the gene matches: 7. CDR3 size: 14 residues. In this sample, this clone turned up once. The antigen is undetermined. Repertoires were generated with immunoSEQ multiplex PCR, while TCRdb's copy carries only in-frame clones and drops some. The sample holds about 60,000 clones; 85% to 95% are singletons and the top ten take around a sixth. The starting material was CD4+ or CD8+ T cells sorted from blood, obtained in a trial of the OX40 agonist ivuxolimab. The source of this sequence is an adult with an advanced solid tumor such as melanoma, head and neck, liver or kidney cancer. The chain joins TRBV7-8 to TRBJ1-2, with TRBD1 matching over 7 bases. The CDR3 protein is CASSPDRVGYGYTF. CDR3 sequence (DNA): TGTGCCAGCAGCCCCGACAGGGTTGGCTATGGCTACACCTTC.